This passage covers 19 T cell receptor beta chains from one sample sequenced in a study of cytomegalovirus exposure and HLA in healthy donors (dated by TCRdb to about 2017). The method was the immunoSEQ multiplex PCR assay. A mixture of 60 forward primers for TCR Vbeta segments and 13 reverse primers for TCR Jbeta segments was used in the multiplex PCR. The source is immuneACCESS, and TCRdb retained only in-frame sequences with V and J called. Part of the clones is not carried over; for the studies checked, unresolved V genes explain less than half of this, and the remainder is unexplained. The sample yields under 100,000 clones; about two thirds were counted once. The top ten constitute approximately 15% of the sample. Sequenced sample: PBMCs. The source is a woman aged 45-59 years in good health and CMV-seropositive.

The V call is TRBV28, the J call TRBJ1-4, with D unresolved. V was clipped by 3 bases and J by 10 bases, with 18 bases between them. CDR1 and CDR2 (germline): MDHEN, SYDVKM. The CDR3 sequence is 15 residues long. Here the CDR3 reads CASSLALPGLGKLFF. The DNA for the CDR3 is TGTGCCAGCAGTTTGGCGCTCCCGGGTCTAGGAAAACTGTTTTTT.

The rearrangement uses TRBV27 and TRBJ1-1; tentative D call: TRBD1 (5 bases). CDR3 length equals 15 residues. Germline values: CDR1 MNHEY, CDR2 SMNVEV (reference sequence). The V gene lost 1 base and the J gene lost 4 bases, with 13 bases spanning the gap. The CDR3 DNA follows: TGTGCCAGCAGTTTATTCGGGGGGAGCAGCACTGAAGCTTTCTTT. Amino acids: CASSLFGGSSTEAFF.

CDR3 sequence: CASSLPGLNTEAFF. The CDR3 DNA reads as TGTGCCAGCTCACTTCCGGGTCTGAACACTGAAGCTTTCTTT. The chain employs TRBV18 and TRBJ1-1; no reliable D call. V shed 4 bases and J shed 0 bases, with 9 bases lying between them. The CDR3 runs to 14 residues. Germline values: CDR1 KGHSH, CDR2 LQKENI.

This clone occurred a few times. The chain has TRBV5-1 and TRBJ2-3; 7 bases match TRBD2. The CDR3 has 15 amino acids. Germline V gene data show CDR1 as SGHRS and CDR2 as YFSETQ. V shed 2 bases and J 1 base; nucleotides not matched to a gene: 4. In nucleotides, the CDR3 is TGCGCCAGCAGCTTCGGCGCGGGAGGCACAGATACGCAGTATTTT. This gives the protein CASSFGAGGTDTQYF.

The CDR3 region has the DNA TGTGCCAGCGAAACTGCCTCGGGGACCCAGTACTTC. This translates into CASETASGTQYF. The chain is built from TRBV6-6 and TRBJ2-5; D unclear. Trimming cost V 8 bases and J 7 bases, with 14 bases left between them. Germline-derived CDR1 and CDR2 are MNHNY and SVGAGI (reference sequence). The CDR3 covers 12 residues.

This clone was observed once. The chain combines TRBV28 with TRBJ2-6; 10 bases line up with TRBD1. Germline V lookup: CDR1 MDHEN, CDR2 SYDVKM. V trimming: 9 bases; J trimming: 4 bases; junction bases outside the gene matches: 12. CDR3 length equals 17 residues. This CDR3 is CASSGTGVQNGANVLTF. The DNA for the CDR3 is TGTGCCAGTTCCGGGACAGGGGTCCAAAACGGGGCCAACGTCCTGACTTTC.

This chain connects TRBV5-4 to TRBJ2-1, with a weak D call TRBD2 (5 bases). The CDR3 has 13 amino acids. Germline loops: CDR1 SGHNT, CDR2 YYREEE (reference sequence). Trimming stripped 1 base from V and 7 bases from J, with 9 bases between. CDR3 amino acids: CASSLPRTNEQFF. CDR3 nucleotide sequence: TGTGCCAGCAGCTTGCCCCGGACTAATGAGCAGTTCTTC.

V usage is TRBV25-1 and J usage is TRBJ1-5; D is perhaps TRBD1 (6 bases). Trimming shortened V by 8 bases and J by 4 bases, and 12 bases separated the two germline ends. Germline CDR1 and CDR2: MGHDK and SYGVNS. CDR3 length: 13 residues. CDR3 in amino acids: CASSHQGNQPQHF. DNA for the CDR3: TGTGCCAGCTCCCACCAGGGGAATCAGCCCCAGCATTTT. Supplemented by reference TRBV25-1 and TRBJ1-5, the full variable domain reads EADIYQTPRYLVIGTGKKITLECSQTMGHDKMYWYQQDPGMELHLIHYSYGVNSTEKGDLSSESTVSRIRTEHFPLTLESARPSHTSQYLCASSHQGNQPQHFGDGTRLSIL.

The chain links TRBV4-1 to TRBJ2-5, with no clear D. The germline gives CDR1 MGHRA, CDR2 YSYEKL. The CDR3 length is 13 residues. V lost 1 base, J lost 1 base, and 4 bases lay in between. The CDR3 DNA reads as TGCGCCAGCAGCCAAGCCCTCCAAGAGACCCAGTACTTC. It encodes CASSQALQETQYF.

This chain uses TRBV5-5 with TRBJ2-7; the D gene is possibly TRBD2 (5 bases). The CDR3 runs 15 residues. V lost 6 bases to trimming and J lost 0 bases, with 16 bases between them. Germline V gives CDR1 SGHKS, CDR2 YYEKEE (reference sequence). This chain's CDR3 is CASKDHLGSSYEQYF. The CDR3 nucleotides read TGTGCCAGCAAGGACCACTTGGGGAGCTCCTACGAGCAGTACTTC.

The V gene is TRBV28, the J gene TRBJ1-4, with TRBD1 as a possible D gene (5 bases). V shed 2 bases and J shed 7 bases, with 20 bases lying between them. CDR1 is MDHEN, CDR2 SYDVKM, per germline. This CDR3 comprises 17 residues. The CDR3 DNA sequence: TGTGCCAGCAGTTTAACCACTGGGGGGAGAAGAGTTGAAAAACTGTTTTTT. The encoded protein is CASSLTTGGRRVEKLFF.

The V call is TRBV5-4, the J call TRBJ1-4; weak D call: TRBD1 (5 bases). The CDR3 extends over 15 amino acids. Trimming took 4 bases from V and 5 from J, leaving 15 bases between them. Germline CDR1 is SGHNT and CDR2 is YYREEE (reference sequence). CDR3 bases: TGTGCCAGCAGCGAGACGGGACTGGCAAATGAAAAACTGTTTTTT. As protein: CASSETGLANEKLFF.

The chain joins TRBV27 to TRBJ2-7; the match to TRBD1 covers 7 bases. After removal of 3 bases from V and 6 bases from J, the junction contained 2 bases not matched to a gene. Germline CDR1 and CDR2: MNHEY and SMNVEV (reference sequence). The CDR3 contains 12 residues. CDR3 bases: TGTGCCAGCAGTTTTTCAGGGGGCGAGCAGTACTTC. Translation: CASSFSGGEQYF.

J is TRBJ2-3 and V is TRBV5-1; 8 bases are shared with TRBD2. This CDR3 is 16 amino acids long. The germline V gene encodes CDR1 SGHRS and CDR2 YFSETQ. Losses at the gene ends were 6 bases for V and 1 base for J; bases not matched to a gene: 10. As DNA, the CDR3 is TGCGCCAGCAACCGAGAGGGACTAGGGGGCACAGATACGCAGTATTTT. It codes for CASNREGLGGTDTQYF.

J is TRBJ2-1 and V is TRBV1; the D segment call TRBD2 is taken from the table without a DNA check. TRBV1 corresponds to a pseudogene. The CDR3 is 16 amino acids. The CDR3 spells CTSSQETSGKDNEQFF. The CDR3 DNA is TGCACCAGCAGCCAAGAAACTAGCGGGAAAGACAATGAGCAGTTCTTC.

This clone was observed a few times. This rearrangement joins TRBV7-9 to TRBJ1-4; a possible D gene is TRBD1 (6 bases). Germline loops: CDR1 SEHNR, CDR2 FQNEAQ (reference sequence). Trimming took off 1 base at V and 2 bases at J, with 8 bases between the two ends. The CDR3 extends over 15 amino acids. Here the CDR3 reads CASSLEGGTNEKLFF. CDR3 in DNA: TGTGCCAGCAGCTTAGAAGGGGGTACTAATGAAAAACTGTTTTTT.

This rearrangement joins TRBV19 to TRBJ2-2, with 8 bases lining up with TRBD1. The CDR3 contains 16 residues. Trimming at V came to 4 bases and at J to 3 bases, leaving 7 bases not matched to a gene. Germline loops: CDR1 LNHDA, CDR2 SQIVND (reference sequence). CDR3 in DNA: TGTGCCAGTAGTACTACCTTGGACAGGGACACCGGGGAGCTGTTTTTT. This encodes CASSTTLDRDTGELFF.

The gene calls are TRBV5-8 and TRBJ1-2; TRBD1 matches 12 bases. The CDR3 contains 15 residues. The germline CDR1 and CDR2 sequences are SGHTS and YDEGEE. V was clipped by 3 bases and J by 4 bases; unmatched bases: 4. CDR3 sequence reads: CASSSGTGGFYGYTF. The CDR3 DNA follows: TGTGCCAGCAGCTCGGGGACAGGGGGCTTCTATGGCTACACCTTC.

This chain connects TRBV4-3 to TRBJ1-2, with 9 bases lining up with TRBD1. Germline assignment: CDR1 LGHNA and CDR2 YSLEER. The CDR3 runs 15 residues. Trimming at V came to 4 bases and at J to 6 bases, leaving 9 bases not matched to a gene. The CDR3 here is CASSPHWDREDGYTF. The CDR3 region has the DNA TGCGCCAGCAGCCCCCATTGGGACAGGGAAGATGGCTACACCTTC.